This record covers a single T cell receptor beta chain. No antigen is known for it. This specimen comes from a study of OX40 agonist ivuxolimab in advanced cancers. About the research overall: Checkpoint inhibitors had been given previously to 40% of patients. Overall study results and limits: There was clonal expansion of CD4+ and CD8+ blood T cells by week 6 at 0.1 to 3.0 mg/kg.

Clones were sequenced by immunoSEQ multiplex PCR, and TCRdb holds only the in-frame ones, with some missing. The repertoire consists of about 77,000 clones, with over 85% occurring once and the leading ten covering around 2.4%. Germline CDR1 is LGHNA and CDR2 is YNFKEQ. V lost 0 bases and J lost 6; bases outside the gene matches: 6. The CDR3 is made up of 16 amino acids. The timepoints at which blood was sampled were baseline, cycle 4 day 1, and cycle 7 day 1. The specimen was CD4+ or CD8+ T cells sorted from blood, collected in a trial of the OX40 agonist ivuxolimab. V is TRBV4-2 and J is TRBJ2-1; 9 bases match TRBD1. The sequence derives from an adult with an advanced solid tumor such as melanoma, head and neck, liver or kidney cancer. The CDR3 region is CASSQDYRQGGNEQFF. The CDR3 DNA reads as TGTGCCAGCAGCCAAGATTATCGACAGGGGGGCAATGAGCAGTTCTTC.